These T cell receptor beta chains were read from a single sample in a study of T cell responses to AZD1222 COVID-19 vaccine. Sequenced by immunoSEQ multiplex PCR; TCRdb stores in-frame clones only, minus some. There are over 110,000 clones in the sample; about 92% occur only once, and around 10% lies in the top ten. Sequencing was performed on peripheral blood, taken after recovery from COVID-19. These receptors all stem from an adult who had recovered from COVID-19. Both conserved end residues are part of each CDR3. The D gene is left open where the match is weak.

-,TRBV6-5,TRBJ2-7,CASSLGTRKDLEQYF,TGTGCCAGCAGTTTGGGGACTCGAAAGGACTTGGAGCAGTACTTC
TRBD1,TRBV14,TRBJ1-2,CASIGPGGGYTF,TGTGCCAGCATCGGGCCAGGGGGTGGCTACACCTTC
TRBD2,TRBV3-1/TRBV3-2,TRBJ2-5,CASSHGRGQETQYF,TGTGCCAGCAGCCACGGGAGGGGCCAAGAGACCCAGTACTTC
TRBD1,TRBV28,TRBJ1-2,CASSPGQGGYGYTF,TGTGCCAGCAGTCCGGGACAGGGAGGCTATGGCTACACCTTC
TRBD1,TRBV2,TRBJ2-4,CASSVRQGFKNIQYF,TGTGCCAGCAGTGTAAGACAGGGATTCAAAAACATTCAGTACTTC
-,TRBV10-3,TRBJ2-3,CAISDSTDTQYF,TGTGCCATCAGTGACAGCACAGATACGCAGTATTTT
TRBD1,TRBV5-6,TRBJ1-5,CASSPGTGGNQPQHF,TGTGCCAGCAGCCCGGGGACAGGCGGGAATCAGCCCCAGCATTTT
TRBD1,TRBV7-9,TRBJ1-4,CASSLGQGELFF,TGTGCCAGCAGCTTAGGACAGGGGGAACTGTTTTTT
-,TRBV9,TRBJ1-6,CASSVVGEHSPLHF,TGTGCCAGCAGCGTAGTTGGGGAACACTCACCCCTCCACTTT
-,TRBV3-1/TRBV3-2,TRBJ2-2,CASSQETAGELFF,TGTGCCAGCAGCCAAGAGACGGCCGGGGAGCTGTTTTTT
TRBD2,TRBV14,TRBJ2-7,CASSQTSDYYEQYF,TGTGCCAGCAGCCAAACTAGCGATTACTACGAGCAGTACTTC
TRBD2,TRBV18,TRBJ2-7,CASSPASGSYEQYF,TGTGCCAGCTCACCGGCTAGCGGGAGCTACGAGCAGTACTTC
-,TRBV4-1,TRBJ2-4,CASSQEGQRQLAKNIQYF,TGCGCCAGCAGCCAAGAAGGACAGCGACAGCTAGCCAAAAACATTCAGTACTTC
TRBD2,TRBV10-3,TRBJ2-3,CAISESTSDTQYF,TGTGCCATCAGTGAGTCGACTAGCGATACGCAGTATTTT
TRBD2,TRBV4-2,TRBJ2-5,CASSQDGASGQETQYF,TGTGCCAGCAGCCAAGATGGGGCTAGCGGACAAGAGACCCAGTACTTC
TRBD1,TRBV28,TRBJ2-7,CASSVLGQGYEQYF,TGTGCCAGCAGTGTACTTGGACAGGGTTACGAGCAGTACTTC
-,TRBV1,TRBJ2-7,CTSSQDCGGRRTYEQYF,TGCACCAGCAGCCAAGATTGTGGCGGGAGGAGAACCTACGAGCAGTACTTC
-,TRBV18,TRBJ2-7,CASSPEILRIAYEQYF,TGTGCCAGCTCACCAGAAATCCTTAGAATCGCCTACGAGCAGTACTTC